Sequencing of this TCR beta chain was carried out in a study of blood T cell repertoires in COVID-19 (dated by TCRdb to 2019 to 2021). Context from the whole study: Collaborator samples came from the United States, Italy and Spain and covered acute and convalescent phases of COVID-19. The prospective study material was composed of cDNA or gDNA derived from T cells, B-cell-depleted T cells, or PBMCs. Deeply sampled blood TCRbeta repertoires from subjects exposed to, actively infected with, or recovered from COVID-19 were included in the dataset. The repertoires were made available in a free public database intended to serve as a resource for research on the immune response to SARS-CoV-2. The samples were drawn from two sources: the first 160 participants of the ongoing ImmuneRACE study, and fewer than 1,500 subjects contributed by 6 global collaborators. The sample metadata nearly always contained a de-identified subject ID, COVID-19 status, age in years and sex. Where available, HLA class I and class II types were obtained from metadata supplied by the sample provider rather than from assay-based typing.

TCRbeta CDR3 regions were amplified from genomic DNA by means of the immunoSEQ Assay, a bias-controlled multiplex PCR. Processing in the source paper ran as follows. The number of nucleated cells in each sample was estimated from the amplification of reference gene primers within the assay. To quantify the absolute abundance of each unique TCRbeta CDR3 rearrangement, sequence reads were collapsed and filtered. For each sample, productive Simpson clonality was calculated as the square root of Simpson's diversity index over productive rearrangements. This immuneACCESS table, as held by TCRdb, lists in-frame sequences with V and J called but not all clones. Of the missing ones, under half trace to an unresolved V gene in checked studies; the others have no known cause. That table furnishes V, J and clone size, whereas the DNA furnished D and trimming. This sample lists 200,000 to 250,000 clones; around nine tenths were detected once. The ten largest clones capture 2.5% to 3.5% of the sample.

With respect to this clone: Its antigen is still unknown. It has no much larger one-base neighbor in the sample; base qualities were not kept.

As encoded in the germline V gene, CDR1 is SGHDT while CDR2 is YYEEEE. The CDR3, cysteine through phenylalanine, is 12 amino acids long. Just the 36-base CDR3 DNA is kept, in frame starting at base 1. V is clipped by 0 bases and J by 5 bases, and the sequence between their germline boundaries is 5 bases long. The full study reports these points: The amount of clinical and demographic metadata varied by source and participant and was provided uncurated.

Each collaborating institution followed its own protocols to collect whole blood in K2EDTA tubes. Collaborator samples were shipped for TCRbeta analysis as frozen whole blood, isolated PBMCs, or DNA extracted from either sample type. Material for sequencing was peripheral blood. The receptor chain draws on TRBV5-6 and TRBJ1-2; the D gene assignment is ambiguous. The receptor's source is a woman in her fifties or sixties with acute or convalescent COVID-19. The DNA reads TGTGCCAGCAGCTTGGTCAGATATGGCTACACCTTC. Translation gives CASSLVRYGYTF.